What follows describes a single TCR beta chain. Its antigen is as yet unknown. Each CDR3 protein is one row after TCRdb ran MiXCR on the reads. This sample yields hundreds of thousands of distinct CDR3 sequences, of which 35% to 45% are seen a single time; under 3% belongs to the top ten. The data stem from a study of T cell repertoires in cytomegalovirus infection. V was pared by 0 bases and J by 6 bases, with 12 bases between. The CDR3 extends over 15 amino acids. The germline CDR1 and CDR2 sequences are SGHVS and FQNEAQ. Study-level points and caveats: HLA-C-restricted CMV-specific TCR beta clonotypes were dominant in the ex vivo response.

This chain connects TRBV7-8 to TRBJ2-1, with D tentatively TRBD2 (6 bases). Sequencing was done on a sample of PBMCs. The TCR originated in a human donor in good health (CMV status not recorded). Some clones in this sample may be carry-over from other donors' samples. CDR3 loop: CASSLAQTSSNEQFF. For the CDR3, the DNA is TGTGCCAGCAGCTTAGCACAGACTAGTAGCAATGAGCAGTTCTTC.